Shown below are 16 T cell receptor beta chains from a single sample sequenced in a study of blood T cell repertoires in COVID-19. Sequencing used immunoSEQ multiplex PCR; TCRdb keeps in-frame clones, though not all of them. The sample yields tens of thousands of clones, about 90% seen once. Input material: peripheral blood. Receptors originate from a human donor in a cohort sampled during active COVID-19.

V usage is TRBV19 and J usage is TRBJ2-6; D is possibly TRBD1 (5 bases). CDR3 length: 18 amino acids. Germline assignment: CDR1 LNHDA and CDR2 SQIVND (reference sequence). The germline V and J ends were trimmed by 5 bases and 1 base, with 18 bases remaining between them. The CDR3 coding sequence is TGTGCCAGTAGTCCCGACAGCACACAACGTTCTGGGGCCAACGTCCTGACTTTC. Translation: CASSPDSTQRSGANVLTF.

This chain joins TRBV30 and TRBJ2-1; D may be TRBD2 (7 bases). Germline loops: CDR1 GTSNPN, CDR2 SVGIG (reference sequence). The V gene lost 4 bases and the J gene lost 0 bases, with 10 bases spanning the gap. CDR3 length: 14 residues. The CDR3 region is CAWNGGASYNEQFF. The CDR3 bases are TGTGCCTGGAATGGGGGGGCCTCCTACAATGAGCAGTTCTTC. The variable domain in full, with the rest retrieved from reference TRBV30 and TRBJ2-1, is SQTIHQWPATLVQPVGSPLSLECTVEGTSNPNLYWYRQAAGRGLQLLFYSVGIGQISSEVPQNLSASRPQDRQFILSSKKLLLSDSGFYLCAWNGGASYNEQFFGPGTRLTVL.

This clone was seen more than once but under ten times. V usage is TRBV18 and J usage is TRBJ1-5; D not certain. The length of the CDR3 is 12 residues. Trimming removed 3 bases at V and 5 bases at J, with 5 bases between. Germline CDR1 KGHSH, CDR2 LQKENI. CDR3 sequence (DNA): TGTGCCAGCTCACCCTATGATCAGCCCCAGCATTTT. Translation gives CASSPYDQPQHF.

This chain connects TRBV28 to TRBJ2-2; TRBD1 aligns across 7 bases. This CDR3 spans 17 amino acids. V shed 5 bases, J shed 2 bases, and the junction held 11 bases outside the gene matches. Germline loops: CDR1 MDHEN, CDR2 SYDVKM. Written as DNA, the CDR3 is TGTGCCAGCAGTCTAGGCACCGGGACAGATAACACCGGGGAGCTGTTTTTT. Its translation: CASSLGTGTDNTGELFF.

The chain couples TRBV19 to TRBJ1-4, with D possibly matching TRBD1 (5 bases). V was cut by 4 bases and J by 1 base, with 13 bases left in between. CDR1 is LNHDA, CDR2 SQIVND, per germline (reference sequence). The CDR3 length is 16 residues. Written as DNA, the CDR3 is TGTGCCAGTAGTACCGACCGGGGGGTAACTAATGAAAAACTGTTTTTT. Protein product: CASSTDRGVTNEKLFF.

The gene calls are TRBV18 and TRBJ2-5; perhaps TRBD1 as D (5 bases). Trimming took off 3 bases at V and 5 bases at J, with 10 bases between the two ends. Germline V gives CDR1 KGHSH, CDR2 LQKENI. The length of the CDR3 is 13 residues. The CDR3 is CASSPGQYETQYF. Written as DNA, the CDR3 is TGTGCCAGCTCACCCGGACAATATGAGACCCAGTACTTC.

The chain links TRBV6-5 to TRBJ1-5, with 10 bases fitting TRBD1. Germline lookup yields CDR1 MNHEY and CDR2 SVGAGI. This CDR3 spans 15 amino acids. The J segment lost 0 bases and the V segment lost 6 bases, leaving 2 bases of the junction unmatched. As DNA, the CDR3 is TGTGCCAGCAGAAGACAGGGGGCTAGCAATCAGCCCCAGCATTTT. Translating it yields CASRRQGASNQPQHF.

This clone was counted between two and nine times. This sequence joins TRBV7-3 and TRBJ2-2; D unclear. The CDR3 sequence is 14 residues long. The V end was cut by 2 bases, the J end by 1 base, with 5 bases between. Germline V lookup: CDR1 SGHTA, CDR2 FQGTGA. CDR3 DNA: TGTGCCAGCAGCTTACTGCGGAACACCGGGGAGCTGTTTTTT. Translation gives CASSLLRNTGELFF. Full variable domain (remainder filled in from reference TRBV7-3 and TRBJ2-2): GAGVSQTPSNKVTEKGKYVELRCDPISGHTALYWYRQSLGQGPEFLIYFQGTGAADDSGLPNDRFFAVRPEGSVSTLKIQRTERGDSAVYLCASSLLRNTGELFFGEGSRLTVL.

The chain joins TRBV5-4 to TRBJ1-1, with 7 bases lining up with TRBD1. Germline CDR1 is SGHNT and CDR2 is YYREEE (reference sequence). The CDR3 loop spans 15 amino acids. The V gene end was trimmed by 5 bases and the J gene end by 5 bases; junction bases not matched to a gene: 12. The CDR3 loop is CASSSGQEGWTEAFF. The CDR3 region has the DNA TGTGCCAGCAGTTCCGGACAGGAAGGGTGGACTGAAGCTTTCTTT.

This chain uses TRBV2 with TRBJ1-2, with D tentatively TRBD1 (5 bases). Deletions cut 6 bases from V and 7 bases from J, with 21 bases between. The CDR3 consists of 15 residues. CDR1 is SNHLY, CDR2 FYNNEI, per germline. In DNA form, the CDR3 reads TGTGCCAGCAGCCCCACTGGAGGGGAACGTTTTGGCTACACCTTC. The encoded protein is CASSPTGGERFGYTF.

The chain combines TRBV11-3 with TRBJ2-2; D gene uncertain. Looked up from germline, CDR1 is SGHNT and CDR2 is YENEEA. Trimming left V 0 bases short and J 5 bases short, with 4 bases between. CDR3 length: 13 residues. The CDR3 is CASSLDQTGELFF. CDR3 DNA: TGTGCCAGCAGCTTAGATCAAACCGGGGAGCTGTTTTTT.

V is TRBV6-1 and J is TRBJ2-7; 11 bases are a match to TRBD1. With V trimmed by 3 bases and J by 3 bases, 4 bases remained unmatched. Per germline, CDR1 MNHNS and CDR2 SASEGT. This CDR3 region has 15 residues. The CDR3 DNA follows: TGTGCCAGCAGTGACCGGGACAGGGGGGACTACGAGCAGTACTTC. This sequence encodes CASSDRDRGDYEQYF.

CDR3 amino acids: CASSRTGANYGYTF. CDR3 nucleotide sequence: TGTGCCAGCAGTCGGACAGGGGCCAACTATGGCTACACCTTC. The rearrangement links TRBV6-2 or TRBV6-3 to TRBJ1-2; 9 bases line up with TRBD1. In germline, CDR1 is MNHEY, CDR2 SVGEGT. J was trimmed by 2 bases and V by 5 bases; bases with no gene match: 3. CDR3 length: 14 residues.

Here the CDR3 reads CASSSPGHFYNEQFF. For the CDR3, the DNA is TGTGCCAGCAGCTCACCGGGACACTTCTACAATGAGCAGTTCTTC. The chain couples TRBV7-9 to TRBJ2-1; D is possibly TRBD1 (6 bases). Germline CDR1 and CDR2: SEHNR and FQNEAQ (reference sequence). Trimming removed 4 bases from V and 3 bases from J, with 13 bases in between. The CDR3 has 15 residues.

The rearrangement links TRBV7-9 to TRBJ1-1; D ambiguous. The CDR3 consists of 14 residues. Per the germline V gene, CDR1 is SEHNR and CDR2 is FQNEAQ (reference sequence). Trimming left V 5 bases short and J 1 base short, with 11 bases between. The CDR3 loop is CASSQQAANTEAFF. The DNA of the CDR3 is TGTGCCAGCAGCCAGCAGGCTGCGAACACTGAAGCTTTCTTT. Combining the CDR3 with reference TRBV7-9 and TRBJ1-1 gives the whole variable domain DTGVSQNPRHKITKRGQNVTFRCDPISEHNRLYWYRQTLGQGPEFLTYFQNEAQLEKSRLLSDRFSAERPKGSFSTLEIQRTEQGDSAMYLCASSQQAANTEAFFGQGTRLTVV.

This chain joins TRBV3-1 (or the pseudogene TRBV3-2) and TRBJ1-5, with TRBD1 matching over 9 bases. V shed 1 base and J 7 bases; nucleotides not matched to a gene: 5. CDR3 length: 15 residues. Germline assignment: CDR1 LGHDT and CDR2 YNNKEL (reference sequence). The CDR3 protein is CASSQVDRGVQPQHF. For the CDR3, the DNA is TGTGCCAGCAGCCAAGTGGACAGGGGAGTACAGCCCCAGCATTTT.